This T cell receptor beta chain originates from a study of chemoradiotherapy in HPV16-positive cancers. Whole-study findings and limits: HPV-responsive T-cell expansion during chemoradiotherapy was linked to improved recurrence-free survival in HPV16-positive patients. Non-HPV-specific T cells did not expand in tumors during treatment, whereas candidate HPV-specific clones and E7-related motifs did.

In the case of this clone: Its antigen is currently unknown.

Assay: immunoSEQ multiplex PCR; the TCRdb copy retains only in-frame clones and omits some. The sample lists tens of thousands of clones, just under 80% occurring once. The material sequenced was blood, taken from a patient who underwent chemoradiotherapy. The TCR comes from a human donor with HPV-associated anogenital cancer.

CDR3 DNA: TGTGCCAGCAGAGGGACAGGGTTGTTGAGTGGCTACACCTTC. Amino acid sequence: CASRGTGLLSGYTF. The chain employs TRBV2 and TRBJ1-2; TRBD1 matches at 9 bases. V gave up 6 bases and J gave up 7 bases; unmatched junction bases: 9. The CDR3 runs to 14 residues. Germline assignment: CDR1 SNHLY and CDR2 FYNNEI.